The 15 T cell receptor beta chains reported below all come from one sample, sequenced in a study of blood T cell repertoires in COVID-19. Sequencing used immunoSEQ multiplex PCR; TCRdb keeps in-frame clones, though not all of them. The data show over 100,000 clones, around nine tenths seen once. Sequencing was performed on peripheral blood. Receptor source: a man between 50 and 59 years old with active COVID-19.

This clone was detected only a few times. The chain couples TRBV24-1 to TRBJ2-7, with D hard to call. The germline V gene encodes CDR1 KGHDR and CDR2 SFDVKD. The ends were cut back, 1 base at V and 0 bases at J, with 9 bases in the middle. The CDR3 totals 15 residues. As DNA, the CDR3 is TGTGCCACCAGTGATTTCAGGATCTCCTCCTACGAGCAGTACTTC. Amino acids: CATSDFRISSYEQYF.

The chain recombines TRBV18 with TRBJ2-1, with 7 bases fitting TRBD1. V lost 5 bases to trimming and J lost 2 bases; unmatched junction nucleotides: 6. The germline V gene has CDR1 KGHSH and CDR2 LQKENI. There are 15 residues in the CDR3. The CDR3 DNA is TGTGCCAGCTCATCCGCCGGGACAGCCTACAATGAGCAGTTCTTC. It is translated as CASSSAGTAYNEQFF.

The rearrangement links TRBV9 to TRBJ1-3, with D possibly TRBD1 on 6 matching bases. This CDR3 region has 16 residues. From germline, CDR1 is SGDLS and CDR2 YYNGEE. The V end lost 0 bases, the J end lost 0 bases, and 10 bases lay between the germline ends. CDR3 coding DNA: TGTGCCAGCAGCGTAGTTCCCAGGGGCTCTGGAAACACCATATATTTT. Protein: CASSVVPRGSGNTIYF.

The rearrangement uses TRBV5-1 and TRBJ2-7; 10 bases are a match to TRBD1. The length of the CDR3 is 15 residues. Looked up from germline, CDR1 is SGHRS and CDR2 is YFSETQ. The V gene end was trimmed by 4 bases and the J gene end by 2 bases; junction bases not matched to a gene: 6. CDR3 DNA sequence: TGCGCCAGCAGCATGGGACAGGGGTCCACCTACGAGCAGTACTTC. Translating gives CASSMGQGSTYEQYF.

J is TRBJ2-4 and V is TRBV7-9; 11 bases are shared with TRBD1. The CDR3 consists of 16 residues. In germline, CDR1 is SEHNR, CDR2 FQNEAQ (reference sequence). V shed 5 bases, J shed 1 base, and the junction held 4 bases outside the gene matches. DNA for the CDR3: TGTGCCAGCAGCATGGACAGGGGGCGGGCCAAAAACATTCAGTACTTC. Protein sequence: CASSMDRGRAKNIQYF.

V is TRBV2 and J is TRBJ1-2; D unresolved. The germline CDR1 and CDR2 sequences are SNHLY and FYNNEI. This CDR3 spans 13 amino acids. Trimming removed 4 bases from V and 4 bases from J, with 10 bases in between. The CDR3 sequence is CASSATGAYGYTF. The CDR3 nucleotides read TGTGCCAGCAGTGCTACGGGTGCCTATGGCTACACCTTC.

The chain is built from TRBV9 and TRBJ2-3; 9 bases are a match to TRBD2. Trimming at V came to 5 bases and at J to 2 bases, leaving 3 bases not matched to a gene. The CDR3 is 14 residues long. CDR1 and CDR2 (germline): SGDLS, YYNGEE. CDR3 coding DNA: TGTGCCAGCAGGGCGGGGGGGAACACAGATACGCAGTATTTT. It codes for CASRAGGNTDTQYF.

The gene calls are TRBV30 and TRBJ1-2; D is unresolved. Germline CDR1 is GTSNPN and CDR2 is SVGIG (reference sequence). V dropped 0 bases and J dropped 9 bases, with 14 bases sitting between them. The CDR3 is made up of 13 amino acids. CDR3 in amino acids: CAWSVPGNTRYTF. Here the CDR3 DNA reads TGTGCCTGGAGTGTACCGGGGAACACTCGCTACACCTTC.

CDR3 sequence: CASSQGLAGVEQYF. DNA of the CDR3: TGTGCCAGCAGTCAGGGACTAGCGGGGGTCGAGCAGTACTTC. This chain connects TRBV7-9 to TRBJ2-7, with 14 bases fitting TRBD2. Per germline, CDR1 SEHNR and CDR2 FQNEAQ (reference sequence). The V gene end was trimmed by 6 bases and the J gene end by 6 bases; junction bases not matched to a gene: 4. The CDR3 loop spans 14 amino acids.

The genes are TRBV2 and TRBJ1-6; D unclear. Trimming pared 7 bases from V and 7 bases from J, leaving 17 bases between. CDR3 length equals 15 residues. Germline CDR1 SNHLY, CDR2 FYNNEI. The CDR3 loop is CASIARVGGNSPLHF. CDR3 in DNA: TGTGCCAGCATCGCAAGGGTTGGAGGGAATTCACCCCTCCACTTT.

The chain recombines TRBV6-2 or TRBV6-3 with TRBJ1-1, with D hard to call. Trimming took 2 bases from V and 6 from J, leaving 4 bases between them. The CDR3 has 11 residues. Germline-derived CDR1 and CDR2 are MNHEY and SVGEGT. The CDR3 is CASSYSSEAFF. The CDR3 nucleotides are TGTGCCAGCAGTTACAGCTCTGAAGCTTTCTTT.

The V and J genes are TRBV7-9 and TRBJ1-4; 8 nucleotides line up with TRBD1. The trim removed 7 bases at V and 5 bases at J, leaving 6 bases unmatched. This CDR3 contains 14 residues. Germline V lookup: CDR1 SEHNR, CDR2 FQNEAQ (reference sequence). This chain's CDR3 is CASNQDRANEKLFF. The CDR3 nucleotides are TGTGCCAGCAATCAGGACAGGGCGAATGAAAAACTGTTTTTT.

The gene calls are TRBV19 and TRBJ2-2, with D possibly being TRBD2 (6 bases). V was shortened by 7 bases and J by 0 bases, with 12 bases between the two germline ends. CDR1 is LNHDA and CDR2 is SQIVND in the germline V gene (reference sequence). This CDR3 comprises 15 residues. CDR3 bases: TGTGCCAGTAAGGCGGGGACCACGAACACCGGGGAGCTGTTTTTT. Translation: CASKAGTTNTGELFF. The complete variable domain, with remaining parts taken from reference TRBV19 and TRBJ2-2, reads DGGITQSPKYLFRKEGQNVTLSCEQNLNHDAMYWYRQDPGQGLRLIYYSQIVNDFQKGDIAEGYSVSREKKESFPLTVTSAQKNPTAFYLCASKAGTTNTGELFFGEGSRLTVL.

This chain joins TRBV23-1 and TRBJ1-6; D not resolved. TRBV23-1 qualifies as an ORF whose function is uncertain. The CDR3 runs 18 residues. V lost 1 base to trimming and J lost 7 bases, with 20 bases between them. The CDR3 DNA reads TGCGCCAGCAGTCAATACTGTCGGGGAACGTTTGAGAATTCACCCCTCCACTTT. Translated, it gives CASSQYCRGTFENSPLHF.

J is TRBJ2-2 and V is TRBV29-1, with D possibly TRBD2 on 6 matching bases. V was cut by 2 bases and J by 5 bases, with 15 bases left in between. The CDR3 extends over 15 amino acids. The germline V gene has CDR1 SQVTM and CDR2 ANQGSEA. CDR3 nucleotide sequence: TGCAGCGTTGAATTAGGGGAGGCCCAAACCGGGGAGCTGTTTTTT. Protein sequence: CSVELGEAQTGELFF.